The present T cell receptor (beta chain) was sequenced within a study of monozygotic twins with inflammatory bowel disease. The CDR3 extends over 15 amino acids. The germline V gene encodes CDR1 MNHNS and CDR2 SASEGT. Per TCR library, approximately 3,500 ng of total RNA was used. TCRdb reanalyzed the 5' RACE reads, giving one entry per CDR3 protein sequence and no DNA. In total, the table holds around 150,000 distinct CDR3 sequences. Whole-study results and caveats: Patient-to-patient differences in immunosuppressive treatment may have added variability to the repertoires.

One blood sample of approximately 2.5 ml was taken from each donor. Worth noting for this clonotype: The antigen is not known.

The chain uses TRBV6-1 and TRBJ2-1; TCRdb proposes TRBD2, but this gene call is untestable without DNA. The clonotype was recovered from a human donor with ulcerative colitis or Crohn's disease, or a healthy co-twin of an affected twin (not recorded which). Sequenced input: blood. This chain's CDR3 is CASRTTSGRVREQFF.